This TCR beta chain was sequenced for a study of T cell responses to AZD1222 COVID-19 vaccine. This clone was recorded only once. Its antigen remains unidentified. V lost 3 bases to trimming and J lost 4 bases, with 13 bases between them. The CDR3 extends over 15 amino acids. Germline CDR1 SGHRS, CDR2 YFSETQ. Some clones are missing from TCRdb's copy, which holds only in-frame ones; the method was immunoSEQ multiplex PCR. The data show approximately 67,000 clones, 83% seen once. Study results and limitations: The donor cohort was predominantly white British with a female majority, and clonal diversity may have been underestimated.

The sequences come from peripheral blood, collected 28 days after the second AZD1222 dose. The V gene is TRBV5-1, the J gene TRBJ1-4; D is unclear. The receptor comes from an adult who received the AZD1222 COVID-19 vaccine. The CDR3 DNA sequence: TGCGCCAGCAGCTGGGAAGGGCACCGTAATGAAAAACTGTTTTTT. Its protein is CASSWEGHRNEKLFF.